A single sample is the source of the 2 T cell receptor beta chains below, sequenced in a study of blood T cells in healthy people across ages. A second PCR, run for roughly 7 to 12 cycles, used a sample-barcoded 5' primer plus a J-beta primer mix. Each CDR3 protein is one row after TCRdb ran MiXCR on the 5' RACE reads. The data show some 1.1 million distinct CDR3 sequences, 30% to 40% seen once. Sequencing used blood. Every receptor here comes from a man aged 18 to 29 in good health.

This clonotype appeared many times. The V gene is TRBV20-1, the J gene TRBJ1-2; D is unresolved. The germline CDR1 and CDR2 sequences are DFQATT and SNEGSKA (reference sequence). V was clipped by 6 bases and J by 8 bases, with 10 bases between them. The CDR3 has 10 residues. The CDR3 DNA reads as TGCAGTGCGGATGCGGACGGCTACACCTTC. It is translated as CSADADGYTF.

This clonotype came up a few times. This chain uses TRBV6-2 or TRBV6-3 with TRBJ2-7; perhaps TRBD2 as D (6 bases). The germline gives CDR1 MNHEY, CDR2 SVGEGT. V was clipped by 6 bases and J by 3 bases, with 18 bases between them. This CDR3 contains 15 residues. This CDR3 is CASREGGRMIYEQYF. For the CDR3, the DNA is TGTGCCAGCAGGGAGGGAGGACGGATGATCTACGAGCAGTACTTC.